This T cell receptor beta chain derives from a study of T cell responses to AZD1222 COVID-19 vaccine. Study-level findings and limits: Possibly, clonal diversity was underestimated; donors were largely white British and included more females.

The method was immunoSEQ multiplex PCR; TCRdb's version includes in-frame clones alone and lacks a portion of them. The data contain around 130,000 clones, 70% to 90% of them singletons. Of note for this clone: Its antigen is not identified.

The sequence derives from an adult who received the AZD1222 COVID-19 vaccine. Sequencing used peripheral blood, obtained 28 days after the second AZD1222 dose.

Here the CDR3 reads CASSFSSGANVLTF. CDR3 DNA: TGTGCCAGCAGCTTTAGCTCTGGGGCCAACGTCCTGACTTTC. This chain joins TRBV27 and TRBJ2-6, with D uncertain. Trimming cost V 6 bases and J 0 bases, with 6 bases left between them. Per the germline V gene, CDR1 is MNHEY and CDR2 is SMNVEV (reference sequence). CDR3 length: 14 residues.